This section outlines one T cell receptor beta chain sequence together with its context. Its antigen is currently not known. Base qualities are not recorded, but no much larger clone differs from it by a single base. This sample was taken from a study of shared clonotypes between healthy human individuals (dated by TCRdb to the early 2020s). About the study as a whole: The cohort comprised a couple of women and a few men aged 18 to 49 years. For each donor, CD4 naive and CD4 memory were each given three plates, CD8 naive was given two plates, and CD8 memory was given one plate. The study deeply sequenced blood TCR repertoires of about 5 healthy adults to estimate repertoire size and the extent of clonotype sharing between individuals. To increase sequencing depth and limit assay-specific biases, different laboratories used diverse techniques to prepare libraries and sequence TCR repertoires. Leukapheresis yielded between about 0.85 and 10 billion PBMCs per donor.

TCR CDR3 regions were amplified from genomic DNA by multiplex PCR using the deep immunoSEQ assay. Extracted genomic DNA from each cell subset was spread evenly across all wells of several immunoSEQ 96-well plates, with each plate serving as a replicate. For sorted subsets, each replicate PCR was loaded with approximately 190 ng genomic DNA, equivalent to about 30,000 T cell genomes. Purified libraries were measured with a Qubit 3.0 fluorometer, size-checked on a Bioanalyzer 2100, and measured again with the KAPA Library Quantification kit. Every immunoSEQ 96-well plate was sequenced on a dedicated single-read 150-cycle Illumina NextSeq 550 flow cell. In the paper's pipeline: Because only junctional sequences without quality scores were contained in the immunoSEQ output, filtering matching that applied to full-length reads could not be performed. To assign V/J genes and CDR3, sequences were annotated using PyIR, a Python wrapper for IgBLAST v1.9, with IMGT germline references. Reads with weak V/J assignments (E-value above 1e-6), missing CDR3, stop codons, out-of-frame junctions, or ambiguous translated residues were removed. V3J clonotypes were defined as sequences sharing the same inferred V gene, J gene, and CDR3 amino acid sequence. To compute the percentage overlap between repertoires, the number of shared unique clonotypes was divided by the size of the smaller repertoire. Three approaches were used to assess repertoire richness: RTK rarefaction, the Chao1 estimator, and Recon v2.1 estimates of unobserved clonotypes. For all TCRbeta clonotypes obtained by the gDNA method from a handful of donors, generation probabilities were computed with OLGA. Sourced from immuneACCESS, this table was stored by TCRdb with only in-frame sequences that have V and J called. A share of the clones is absent; for the studies checked, an unresolved V gene accounts for under half, and the remainder has no known explanation. V and J calls and clone size are as listed in that table; D and trimming were resolved from the DNA. The sample table contains under 1,100,000 clones; only one count was recorded for about 75% of them. Nearly 1.5% of the sample lies in the top ten.

V lost 3 bases and J lost 3 bases; the stretch between them is 8 bases long. Counted from cysteine to phenylalanine, this CDR3 has 13 amino acids. Of the read, only the CDR3 DNA is kept; its 39 bases are in frame from base 1. CDR1 and CDR2 are read off the germline V gene as MDHEN and SYDVKM. The donors were healthy, HIV-negative adults who had no recently reported acute infections or vaccinations. Every donor was a Caucasian adult residing in Nashville, Tennessee, USA. CD4+ T cells were enriched by magnetic negative selection; naive cells were then positively selected on CD45RA, and the negative fraction formed the memory subset. After blood collection by leukapheresis, PBMCs were isolated using Ficoll-Histopaque density gradient centrifugation and then cryopreserved in the vapor phase of liquid nitrogen. Analytical flow cytometry was used to check the purity and quantity of every magnetically sorted T cell population. Genomic DNA was isolated from every sorted fraction and measured by UV absorbance on a Nanodrop 2000c.

Broader findings and caveats from the paper: Because the study included only a small number of donors, the genetic and exposure-history diversity represented was limited. When a few donors were compared, the shared fraction of clonotypes was 5% to 6.5% for naive CD4, approximately 3.3% for naive CD8, 2% to 2.5% for memory CD4, and 0.35% to 0.4% for memory CD8. Only blood was sampled, and tissue TCR repertoires likely differ from those in blood. Clonotypes shared by all four sorted-subset donors showed higher generation probabilities than non-shared clonotypes. Rarefaction of sorted-subset datasets indicated incomplete sequencing despite the large sequencing depth. Pairwise subsampling indicated that sequencing depth was expected to affect the degree of clonotype sharing among donors. Naive subsets generally had larger estimated clonotype richness than memory subsets did.

The sequencing input was memory CD4+ T cells sorted from blood. The intended sense of this specimen's cell subset or site label: CD45RA-negative fraction. The V and J genes are TRBV28 and TRBJ1-2; the D gene is perhaps TRBD1, on 5 matching bases. This TCR came from a man aged 18 to 30 in good health. This receptor carries the CDR3 CASSFPGDYGYTF. DNA sequence: TGTGCCAGCAGTTTCCCGGGGGACTATGGCTACACCTTC.